These 19 T cell receptor beta chains were all obtained from the same sample, sequenced in a study of tumor and adjacent non-tumor tissue in lung cancer. A modified ARM-PCR protocol with three rounds of nested PCR amplified TCRbeta. Each CDR3 protein gets one entry after TCRdb re-called the multiplex PCR reads with MiXCR. The data hold roughly 93,000 distinct CDR3 sequences, with about 72% observed a single time. RNA was extracted from bulk tissue without any cell sorting. The material sequenced was lung tumor tissue. These receptors all stem from a man aged 55-75 years with non-small cell lung cancer.

Comment on this clonotype: Possible read error: a much larger clone is one base away. The V call is TRBV7-9, the J call TRBJ2-3; possibly TRBD2 for D (6 bases). Germline CDR1 is SEHNR and CDR2 is FQNEAQ (reference sequence). The length of the CDR3 is 14 residues. The CDR3, as DNA: TGTGCCAGCAGCTTAGCGGGAGGTCAAGATATGCAGTATTTT. It specifies CASSLAGGQDMQYF.

This clonotype was detected ten times or more. This chain joins TRBV12-3 or TRBV12-4 and TRBJ1-1, with unresolved D. Trimming cost V 3 bases and J 0 bases, with 11 bases left between them. The CDR3 is 15 residues long. CDR3 DNA sequence: TGTGCCAGCAGTTTCTCGGAGCTAATGAACACTGAAGCTTTCTTT. Protein product: CASSFSELMNTEAFF.

J is TRBJ2-6 and V is TRBV12-3 or TRBV12-4; no definite D call. The CDR3 consists of 17 residues. Trimming took 5 bases from V and 4 from J, leaving 18 bases between them. The chain's CDR3 is CASSLDRVLSGANVLTF. The CDR3 DNA follows: TGTGCCAGCAGTCTGGATAGGGTTCTCTCGGGGGCCAACGTCCTGACTTTC.

As regards this clonotype: A much larger clone is a single base away; this may be a read error. The chain has TRBV20-1 and TRBJ2-3, with D uncertain. CDR3 length: 11 amino acids. CDR1 and CDR2 (germline): DFQATT, SNEGSKA (reference sequence). This chain's CDR3 is CSARVGDTRYF. As DNA, the CDR3 is TGCAGTGCTAGAGTTGGGGATACGCGGTATTTT.

A remark on this clonotype: One end of the junction is discordant with germline, which a read error may explain. This rearrangement joins TRBV7-8 to TRBJ2-5, with D possibly matching TRBD1 (6 bases). Germline CDR1 SGHVS, CDR2 FQNEAQ. This CDR3 region has 18 residues. The CDR3: CAGSLAGVSDRYAETQYF. The CDR3 DNA reads TGTGCCGGCAGCTTAGCTGGGGTTTCCGACAGGTACGCGGAGACCCAGTACTTC.

Of note for this clonotype: Mismatch with germline at one junction end may stem from a read error. The chain is built from TRBV12-3 or TRBV12-4 and TRBJ2-1; D is possibly TRBD2 (6 bases). The CDR3 length is 12 residues. Here the CDR3 reads CASLGGSNEHSF. In DNA, the CDR3 is TGTGCCAGTCTTGGAGGGAGCAATGAGCACTCCTTC.

To note about this clonotype: One junction end disagrees with the germline gene, perhaps due to a read error. The CDR3: CVSSLGGICEAFF. Here the CDR3 DNA reads TGTGTCAGCAGCTTGGGAGGAATCTGTGAAGCTTTCTTT. V gene TRBV5-4 combines with J gene TRBJ1-1; D not resolved. Germline CDR1 SGHNT, CDR2 YYREEE (reference sequence). The length of the CDR3 is 13 residues.

Concerning this clonotype: A read error may account for a junction end that differs from germline. The V and J genes are TRBV25-1 and TRBJ2-5; 7 nucleotides match TRBD1. The CDR3 is 20 amino acids. Germline lookup yields CDR1 MGHDK and CDR2 SYGVNS. The CDR3 is CAGSEGRGDSPFGILGSQYF. CDR3 DNA: TGTGCCGGCAGTGAGGGGCGTGGGGACAGCCCATTTGGGATTTTAGGGAGCCAGTACTTC. Full variable domain (missing parts from reference TRBV25-1 and TRBJ2-5): EADIYQTPRYLVIGTGKKITLECSQTMGHDKMYWYQQDPGMELHLIHYSYGVNSTEKGDLSSESTVSRIRTEHFPLTLESARPSHTSQYLCAGSEGRGDSPFGILGSQYFGPGTRLLVL.

This clonotype was counted many times. The chain couples TRBV5-1 to TRBJ2-7, with D possibly TRBD2 on 5 matching bases. Trimming stripped 0 bases from V and 4 bases from J, with 11 bases between. Germline V gene data show CDR1 as SGHRS and CDR2 as YFSETQ. CDR3 length equals 14 residues. CDR3 nucleotide sequence: TGCGCCAGCAGCTTGGACACCTCGGGATACGAGCAGTACTTC. As protein: CASSLDTSGYEQYF.

This clonotype has a single count. The genes are TRBV6-1 and TRBJ2-5, with unresolved D. CDR3 size: 14 residues. The germline gives CDR1 MNHNS, CDR2 SASEGT. The ends were cut back, 8 bases at V and 5 bases at J, with 18 bases in the middle. The CDR3 protein is CASVGAAYGETQYF. The CDR3 DNA follows: TGTGCCAGCGTCGGAGCAGCCTACGGGGAGACCCAGTACTTC.

This clonotype was observed once. A read error may explain this, as a much larger clone is one base away. The chain is built from TRBV20-1 and TRBJ1-1, with D tentatively TRBD1 (6 bases). Looked up from germline, CDR1 is DFQATT and CDR2 is SNEGSKA (reference sequence). The CDR3 totals 15 residues. CDR3 in amino acids: CNARLGGGLNTEAFF. In nucleotides, the CDR3 is TGCAATGCCAGGCTCGGAGGGGGTTTGAACACTGAAGCTTTCTTT.

A note on this clonotype: An end of the junction differs from the germline gene, which may be a read error. The chain employs TRBV11-2 and TRBJ2-5; 10 bases are a match to TRBD1. This CDR3 has 15 amino acids. Germline CDR1 SGHAT, CDR2 FQNNGV. The CDR3, as DNA: TGTGTCAACAGCTACGGACAGGGGGGATTCGAGACCCAATATTTC. Amino acid sequence: CVNSYGQGGFETQYF.

The chain links TRBV12-3 or TRBV12-4 to TRBJ2-3, with 8 bases matching TRBD1. The CDR3 consists of 14 residues. CDR3 in DNA: TGTACCATCAGTTTAGGACAGGGATGGTATACGCAGTATTTT. This gives the protein CTISLGQGWYTQYF.

This clonotype occurred a few times. This chain links TRBV7-3 with TRBJ2-1; unclear D gene. Trimming pared 3 bases from V and 9 bases from J, leaving 12 bases between. From germline, CDR1 is SGHTA and CDR2 FQGTGA. This CDR3 is built from 13 residues. CDR3 nucleotide sequence: TGTGCCAGCAGCTTTGCGACGGCGACTGAGCAGTTCTTC. Translated, it gives CASSFATATEQFF.

On this clonotype itself: The final CDR3 position lacks the conserved phenylalanine or tryptophan, pointing to a likely read error. This chain links TRBV24-1 with TRBJ2-1; D gene ambiguous. The ends were cut back, 2 bases at V and 4 bases at J, with 11 bases in the middle. This CDR3 spans 15 amino acids. CDR1 KGHDR and CDR2 SFDVKD come from the germline V gene. CDR3 residues: CATSDSLVRYNEQFS. In nucleotides, the CDR3 is TGTGCCACCAGTGATTCCCTTGTCAGATACAATGAGCAGTTCTCC.

Ten or more counts support this clonotype. This may be a read error: a much more frequent sequence differs by one nucleotide. This sequence joins TRBV29-1 and TRBJ1-2; unclear D gene. Germline CDR1 SQVTM, CDR2 ANQGSEA. Trimming took 6 bases from V and 5 from J, leaving 22 bases between them. CDR3 length equals 15 residues. CDR3 sequence (DNA): TGCAGCGTCAAGACAAGGTCTCTGTCTACGTATGGCTACACCTTC. Its translation is CSVKTRSLSTYGYTF.

Details on this clonotype: This sequence may be a read error, since a much larger clone differs from it by one base. The V call is TRBV12-3 or TRBV12-4, the J call TRBJ1-4; D call uncertain. Trimming took 7 bases from V and 4 from J, leaving 10 bases between them. The CDR3 consists of 13 residues. CDR3 residues: CASTHGDNEKLFF. In DNA, the CDR3 is TGTGCCAGCACCCATGGGGATAATGAAAAACTGTTTTTT.

Notes on this clonotype: Being one base from a much bigger clone, this may be a read error. J is TRBJ2-7 and V is TRBV28; D assignment may be TRBD1 or TRBD2 (5 bases each). This CDR3 has 14 residues. Germline loops: CDR1 MDHEN, CDR2 SYDVKM. The CDR3 here is CAGSSGALFYEQYF. The CDR3 bases are TGTGCCGGCAGTTCCGGGGCCCTATTCTACGAGCAGTACTTC. Complete variable domain (other parts from reference TRBV28 and TRBJ2-7): DVKVTQSSRYLVKRTGEKVFLECVQDMDHENMFWYRQDPGLGLRLIYFSYDVKMKEKGDIPEGYSVSREKKERFSLILESASTNQTSMYLCAGSSGALFYEQYFGPGTRLTVT.

This clonotype occurred once. An end of the junction differs from the germline gene, which may be a read error. V usage is TRBV4-1 and J usage is TRBJ1-5; D is ambiguous. Germline V gene data show CDR1 as MGHRA and CDR2 as YSYEKL. This CDR3 is 15 amino acids long. The CDR3 spells CASNQDMGSNQPQHF. DNA for the CDR3: TGCGCCAGCAACCAAGATATGGGGAGCAATCAGCCTCAGCATTTT.